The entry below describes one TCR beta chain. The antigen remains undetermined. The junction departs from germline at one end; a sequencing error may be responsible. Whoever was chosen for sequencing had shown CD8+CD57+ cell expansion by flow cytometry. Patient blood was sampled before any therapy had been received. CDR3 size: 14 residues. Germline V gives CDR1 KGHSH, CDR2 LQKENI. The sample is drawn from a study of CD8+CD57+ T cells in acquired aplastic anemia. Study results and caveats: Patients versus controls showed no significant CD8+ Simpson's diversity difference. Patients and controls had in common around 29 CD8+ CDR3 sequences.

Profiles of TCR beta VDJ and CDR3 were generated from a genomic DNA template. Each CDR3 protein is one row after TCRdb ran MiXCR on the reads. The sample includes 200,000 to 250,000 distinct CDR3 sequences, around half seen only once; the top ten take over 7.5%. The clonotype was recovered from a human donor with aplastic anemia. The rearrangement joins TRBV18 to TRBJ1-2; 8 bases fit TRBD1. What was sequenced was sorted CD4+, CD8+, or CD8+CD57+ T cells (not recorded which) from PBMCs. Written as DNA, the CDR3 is TGTGCCAGCTTGGGGGGACAGGCCAACTATGGCTACGCCTTC. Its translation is CASLGGQANYGYAF.